These T cell receptor beta chains were read from a single sample in a study of T cell responses to AZD1222 COVID-19 vaccine. Data came from immunoSEQ multiplex PCR; TCRdb stores just in-frame clones and leaves some out. In the table there are 40,000 to 55,000 clones, 80% of which are singletons. Sequencing was performed on peripheral blood, taken on day 0 of AZD1222 vaccination. Every receptor here comes from an adult in good health. Both conserved end residues are trimmed from each CDR3.

j_call v_call cdr3_aa
TRBJ1-2 TRBV7-8 ASSLAAQGFSYGYT
TRBJ1-1 TRBV13 ASDGTAMNTEAF
TRBJ2-2 TRBV6-5 ASRKGLVNTGELF
TRBJ1-2 TRBV14 ASSRGQGVNYGYT
TRBJ2-3 TRBV19 ASSSPGGPSTDTQY
TRBJ1-1 TRBV11-3 ASRDSGEMNTEAF
TRBJ1-5 TRBV10-3 AIGKSNQPQH
TRBJ2-1 TRBV3-1/TRBV3-2 ASSQVSTHNEQF
TRBJ2-1 TRBV27 ASSPPAGRNEQF
TRBJ2-6 TRBV19 ASTGQPGANVLT
TRBJ2-7 TRBV7-7 ASSHGTGTEQY
TRBJ1-6 TRBV2 ASSVSSPGAFGSYNSPLH
TRBJ2-1 TRBV11-2 ASSYLGGTSGGYNEQF
TRBJ2-1 TRBV5-1 ASSPVGRGGSNEQF
TRBJ1-3 TRBV28 ASREGHSGNTIY
TRBJ2-6 TRBV5-1 ASSFPRDRVSGANVLT
TRBJ1-5 TRBV18 ASSSGQASSNQPQH
TRBJ2-2 TRBV5-1 ASSSLAGAELF
TRBJ2-3 TRBV4-3 ASSQGTSGVADTQY
TRBJ1-4 TRBV11-2 ASSSRTLFNEKLF
TRBJ1-2 TRBV3-1/TRBV3-2 ASSPKGSYGYT
TRBJ2-3 TRBV28 ASSSQGTSTDTQY
TRBJ2-3 TRBV27 ASRADSSDTQY
TRBJ1-5 TRBV7-2 ASSYTSSQPQH
TRBJ2-7 TRBV28 ASSLEDSYEQY